This T cell receptor (beta chain) was obtained from a study of persistence of HIV-infected CD4 T cells. Sequencing used immunoSEQ version 4 in survey mode. Libraries were prepared by immunoSEQ multiplex PCR; TCRdb keeps only in-frame clonotypes and omits some of them. This sample has about 40,000 clones, with around 80% found just once. The germline CDR1 and CDR2 sequences are MRHNA and SNTAGT. Trimming removed 8 bases from V and 0 bases from J; junction bases left unmatched: 14. The CDR3 spans 19 residues. Findings and limits, study-wide: Degenerate expanded CDR3beta sequences were enriched among CMV- and Gag-responding cells. TCRbeta richness was lower in CMV- and Gag-responding cells than in anti-CD3/anti-CD28-responding cells.

The stimulus was lysate of CMV-infected fibroblasts, about 10 ug/mL. CD40L/CD69 double-negative CD45RO-high memory CD4+ T cells were collected. Donors had CD4+ T cell counts above 400 cells/uL and were CMV-seropositive. PBMCs were depleted of CD8+ T cells before stimulation. This clone is a singleton in its sample. Its antigen remains unknown. The chain uses TRBV6-4 and TRBJ2-1; 12 bases align to TRBD2. This receptor was identified in an adult man with HIV who was CMV-seropositive. Here the sequenced sample was CD4+ T cells sorted from PBMCs after approximately 19-hour stimulation, taken from a patient who received antiretroviral therapy. DNA for the CDR3: TGTGCCAGCTATCAGTTACTAGCGGGGGGCGATTTCTCCTACAATGAGCAGTTCTTC. It translates to CASYQLLAGGDFSYNEQFF.